One and the same sample provided the 24 T cell receptor beta chains below, sequenced in a study of human T cells and chemical hapten exposure. Time point described: pre-sensitization, week 0. Indicated treatment: therapeutic diphenylcyclopropenone sensitization with weekly scalp DPC. TCRdb analysed the RACE reads with MiXCR anew, one entry per CDR3 protein. The table shows some 330,000 distinct CDR3 sequences, with around 5.5% occurring only once. Sequencing was performed on whole blood, taken in connection with sensitization to the hapten diphenylcyclopropenone (DPC). The source is a woman younger than 35 with alopecia areata. Some clones in this sample may be carry-over from other donors' samples.

The CDR3 coding sequence is TGTGCCAGCAGCAAACAGGGTTCTGAAGCTTTCTTT. This translates into CASSKQGSEAFF. The chain combines TRBV3-1 with TRBJ1-1; D may be TRBD1 (6 bases). This CDR3 is 12 amino acids long. V was cut by 5 bases and J by 6 bases, with 10 bases left in between. Germline loops: CDR1 LGHDT, CDR2 YNNKEL (reference sequence). Full variable domain (rest looked up from reference TRBV3-1 and TRBJ1-1): DTAVSQTPKYLVTQMGNDKSIKCEQNLGHDTMYWYKQDSKKFLKIMFSYNNKELIINETVPNRFSPKSPDKAHLNLHINSLELGDSAVYFCASSKQGSEAFFGQGTRLTVV.

The chain joins TRBV6-4 to TRBJ1-2, with 12 positions matching TRBD1. The CDR3 is 15 amino acids. Germline-derived CDR1 and CDR2 are MRHNA and SNTAGT. With V trimmed by 5 bases and J by 5 bases, 6 bases remained unmatched. This CDR3 reads CASSTGTGGAYGYTF. The CDR3 nucleotides read TGTGCCAGCAGTACCGGGACAGGGGGCGCTTATGGCTACACCTTC.

This clonotype turned up a few times. The rearrangement links TRBV2 to TRBJ2-3; 14 bases are a match to TRBD2. Germline V gene data show CDR1 as SNHLY and CDR2 as FYNNEI. V trimming: 5 bases; J trimming: 5 bases; junction bases outside the gene matches: 9. This CDR3 region has 17 residues. CDR3 in DNA: TGTGCCAGCAGTTTCATTCCCGGGACTAGCGGGAGAGATACGCAGTATTTT. This encodes CASSFIPGTSGRDTQYF.

This clonotype came up a few times. The chain is built from TRBV20-1 and TRBJ1-5, with 7 bases aligning to TRBD1. The V and J ends lost 1 base and 6 bases, in that order; junction bases with no gene match: 9. CDR1 DFQATT and CDR2 SNEGSKA come from the germline V gene (reference sequence). This CDR3 comprises 15 residues. The CDR3 DNA is TGCAGTGCTAGAGCCGCCGACAGGGAGGCTCAGCCCCAGCATTTT. Amino acids: CSARAADREAQPQHF.

This clonotype was observed at least ten times. The chain's CDR3 is CASSFSSYEQYF. CDR3 DNA: TGTGCCAGCAGCTTTAGCTCCTACGAGCAGTACTTC. This chain connects TRBV11-2 to TRBJ2-7; no clear D gene. Between the trimmed V and J ends, which lost 3 bases and 0 bases, there was a span of 3 bases. The germline CDR1 and CDR2 sequences are SGHAT and FQNNGV. The CDR3 consists of 12 residues.

This clonotype was counted ten times or more. As DNA, the CDR3 is TGTGCCAGCAGTTACACATACTCACCGAGACCCGGGGAGCTGTTTTTT. Its protein product is CASSYTYSPRPGELFF. The chain links TRBV6-2 or TRBV6-3 to TRBJ2-2; D not resolved. Germline loops: CDR1 MNHEY, CDR2 SVGEGT. The CDR3 is made up of 16 amino acids. V was cut by 2 bases and J by 6 bases, with 16 bases left in between.

This clonotype was counted between two and nine times. V and J are TRBV6-2 or TRBV6-3 and TRBJ1-4; D is uncertain. Germline loops: CDR1 MNHEY, CDR2 SVGEGT. This CDR3 is built from 12 residues. V was pared by 2 bases and J by 6 bases, with 4 bases between. The CDR3 sequence: CASSYPDEKLFF. Written as DNA, the CDR3 is TGTGCCAGCAGTTACCCTGATGAAAAACTGTTTTTT.

The chain recombines TRBV10-3 with TRBJ2-2; 8 positions match TRBD1. The CDR3 has 15 amino acids. The V segment lost 4 bases and the J segment 6 bases; nucleotides outside the gene matches: 7. The germline CDR1 and CDR2 sequences are ENHRY and SYGVKD. CDR3 sequence reads: CAISGQGAFSGELFF. CDR3 nucleotides: TGTGCCATCAGTGGTCAGGGGGCGTTTTCCGGGGAGCTGTTTTTT.

This clonotype has just a few counts. V gene TRBV3-1 combines with J gene TRBJ1-2; D is unclear. V was cut by 1 base and J by 3 bases, with 9 bases left in between. The CDR3 has 14 amino acids. Germline-derived CDR1 and CDR2 are LGHDT and YNNKEL (reference sequence). The CDR3 sequence: CASSQVHGYYGYTF. The CDR3 region has the DNA TGTGCCAGCAGCCAAGTTCACGGCTACTATGGCTACACCTTC.

This clonotype was counted between two and nine times. V usage is TRBV7-9 and J usage is TRBJ1-4; no clear D gene. The V end lost 1 base, the J end lost 8 bases, and 11 bases lay between the germline ends. The CDR3 contains 14 residues. CDR1 and CDR2 (germline): SEHNR, FQNEAQ (reference sequence). DNA of the CDR3: TGTGCCAGCAGCTTAGTTGGAGGGAGAGAAAAACTGTTTTTT. This sequence encodes CASSLVGGREKLFF.

This clonotype showed up many times. The chain uses TRBV7-9 and TRBJ1-1, with D maybe TRBD1 (5 bases). The CDR3 totals 14 residues. Germline CDR1 reads SEHNR; CDR2 reads FQNEAQ (reference sequence). V dropped 6 bases and J dropped 0 bases, with 11 bases sitting between them. CDR3 amino acids: CASRETELNTEAFF. The CDR3 DNA is TGTGCCAGCAGAGAGACAGAGCTGAACACTGAAGCTTTCTTT.

The CDR3 sequence: CASSTRRGGQDTQYF. CDR3 sequence (DNA): TGTGCCAGCAGCACCCGGAGGGGGGGCCAAGATACGCAGTATTTT. This rearrangement joins TRBV7-2 to TRBJ2-3; maybe TRBD2 (7 bases). Germline V gene sequence: CDR1 SGHTA, CDR2 FQGNSA. This CDR3 has 15 residues. V lost 5 bases, J lost 5 bases, and 17 bases lay in between. Supplemented by reference TRBV7-2 and TRBJ2-3, the full variable domain reads GAGVSQSPSNKVTEKGKDVELRCDPISGHTALYWYRQSLGQGLEFLIYFQGNSAPDKSGLPSDRFSAERTGGSVSTLTIQRTQQEDSAVYLCASSTRRGGQDTQYFGPGTRLTVL.

The J gene is TRBJ2-2, the V gene TRBV6-2 or TRBV6-3, with 8 bases fitting TRBD2. This CDR3 is 16 amino acids long. CDR1 and CDR2 (germline): MNHEY, SVGEGT. J lost 6 bases, V lost 6 bases, and 12 bases had no gene match. CDR3 DNA: TGTGCCAGCAGGAAGAGCGGGGGAGTCGTCCCCGGGGAGCTGTTTTTT. Its translation is CASRKSGGVVPGELFF.

In this sample, this clonotype turned up a few times. V and J are TRBV10-3 and TRBJ2-7; D unresolved. V was cut by 11 bases and J by 4 bases, with 15 bases left in between. Per germline, CDR1 ENHRY and CDR2 SYGVKD. CDR3 size: 12 residues. This CDR3 reads CAASDRAYEQYF. CDR3 nucleotide sequence: TGTGCCGCTTCAGACCGGGCGTACGAGCAGTACTTC.

This chain joins TRBV4-2 and TRBJ1-1; 7 bases are a match to TRBD1. Per the germline V gene, CDR1 is LGHNA and CDR2 is YNFKEQ. This CDR3 has 17 residues. V was clipped by 4 bases and J by 1 base; unmatched bases: 12. The DNA for the CDR3 is TGTGCCAGCAGCCCTAGGTCCAGGGGGGCAGAGAACACTGAAGCTTTCTTT. It yields the protein CASSPRSRGAENTEAFF.

This clonotype has more than one count but fewer than ten. The rearrangement uses TRBV5-8 and TRBJ1-5, with D unresolved. The CDR3 is 16 amino acids. Germline V gives CDR1 SGHTS, CDR2 YDEGEE. The V gene lost 1 base and the J gene lost 5 bases, with 16 bases spanning the gap. The CDR3 nucleotides are TGTGCCAGCAGCTTGCGGTCTGGTTGGGTAGATCAGCCCCAGCATTTT. It specifies CASSLRSGWVDQPQHF.

In this sample, this clonotype turned up many times. The CDR3 is CASSQINQPQHF. CDR3 coding DNA: TGTGCCAGCAGCCAGATCAATCAGCCCCAGCATTTT. The chain carries TRBV3-1 and TRBJ1-5; no clear D gene. This CDR3 is 12 amino acids long. The germline CDR1 and CDR2 sequences are LGHDT and YNNKEL (reference sequence). V lost 3 bases and J lost 3, with 3 bases in between.

This clonotype showed up many times. The V call is TRBV5-1, the J call TRBJ1-1; D uncertain. The CDR3 totals 12 residues. The germline gives CDR1 SGHRS, CDR2 YFSETQ. Trimming cost V 2 bases and J 5 bases, with 7 bases left between them. CDR3 coding DNA: TGCGCCAGCAGCTTTTTGGGGACTGAAGCTTTCTTT. This codes for CASSFLGTEAFF.

Ten or more counts support this clonotype. The J gene is TRBJ2-4, the V gene TRBV20-1; TRBD2 matches at 8 bases. Germline lookup yields CDR1 DFQATT and CDR2 SNEGSKA (reference sequence). The CDR3 has 15 amino acids. V lost 3 bases and J lost 7; bases outside the gene matches: 11. CDR3 nucleotide sequence: TGCAGTGCTAGTCCCCATAGCGGGGAGTTGAACATTCAGTACTTC. As protein: CSASPHSGELNIQYF.

This clonotype has ten or more counts. The V gene is TRBV6-6, the J gene TRBJ1-1, with D unresolved. Trimming pared 6 bases from V and 1 base from J, leaving 9 bases between. The germline V gene has CDR1 MNHNY and CDR2 SVGAGI (reference sequence). The CDR3 is 13 residues long. The DNA for the CDR3 is TGTGCCAGCAGCCTAGACAAGAACACTGAAGCTTTCTTT. Translating it yields CASSLDKNTEAFF.

The table lists this clonotype with a few counts. This sequence joins TRBV3-1 and TRBJ2-7; D gene unclear. The CDR3 is made up of 11 amino acids. Germline V gene lookup returns CDR1 LGHDT and CDR2 YNNKEL (reference sequence). The ends were cut back, 0 bases at V and 7 bases at J, with 4 bases in the middle. The CDR3 loop reads CASSQDKEQYF. CDR3 nucleotide sequence: TGTGCCAGCAGCCAAGATAAGGAGCAGTACTTC.

This chain links TRBV4-1 with TRBJ2-1, with D perhaps TRBD2 (5 bases). CDR3 size: 17 residues. V gave up 3 bases and J gave up 5 bases, with 20 bases separating them. CDR1 is MGHRA and CDR2 is YSYEKL in the germline V gene. DNA of the CDR3: TGCGCCAGCAGCCAGCCCCGGGCTAGCCTCCGTAACAATGAGCAGTTCTTC. Translating gives CASSQPRASLRNNEQFF.

This clonotype was observed once. This sequence joins TRBV18 and TRBJ2-3; 10 bases align to TRBD2. CDR1 KGHSH and CDR2 LQKENI come from the germline V gene. The CDR3 covers 15 residues. J lost 5 bases, V lost 3 bases, and 5 bases had no gene match. The DNA for the CDR3 is TGTGCCAGCTCACCGCCGGGACTAGCGATAGATACGCAGTATTTT. Its translation: CASSPPGLAIDTQYF.

The sample holds many counts of this clonotype. V gene TRBV4-1 combines with J gene TRBJ1-5, with D tentatively TRBD1 (5 bases). The CDR3 has 17 amino acids. Trimming stripped 0 bases from V and 4 bases from J, with 16 bases between. Germline V lookup: CDR1 MGHRA, CDR2 YSYEKL. The CDR3 DNA sequence: TGCGCCAGCAGCCAAGATCTCGCAGGGAGATTTAATCAGCCCCAGCATTTT. This sequence encodes CASSQDLAGRFNQPQHF.